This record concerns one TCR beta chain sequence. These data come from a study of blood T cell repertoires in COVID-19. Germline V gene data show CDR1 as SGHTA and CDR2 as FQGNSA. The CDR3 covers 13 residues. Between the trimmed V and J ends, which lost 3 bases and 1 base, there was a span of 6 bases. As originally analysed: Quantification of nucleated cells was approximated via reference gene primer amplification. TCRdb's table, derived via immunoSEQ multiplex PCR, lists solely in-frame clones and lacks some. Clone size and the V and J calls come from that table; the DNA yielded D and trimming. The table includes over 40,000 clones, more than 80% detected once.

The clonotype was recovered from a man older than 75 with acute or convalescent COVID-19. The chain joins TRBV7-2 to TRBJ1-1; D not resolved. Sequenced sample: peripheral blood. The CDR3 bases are TGTGCCAGCAGCTTGCAGCGGAACACTGAAGCTTTCTTT. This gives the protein CASSLQRNTEAFF.